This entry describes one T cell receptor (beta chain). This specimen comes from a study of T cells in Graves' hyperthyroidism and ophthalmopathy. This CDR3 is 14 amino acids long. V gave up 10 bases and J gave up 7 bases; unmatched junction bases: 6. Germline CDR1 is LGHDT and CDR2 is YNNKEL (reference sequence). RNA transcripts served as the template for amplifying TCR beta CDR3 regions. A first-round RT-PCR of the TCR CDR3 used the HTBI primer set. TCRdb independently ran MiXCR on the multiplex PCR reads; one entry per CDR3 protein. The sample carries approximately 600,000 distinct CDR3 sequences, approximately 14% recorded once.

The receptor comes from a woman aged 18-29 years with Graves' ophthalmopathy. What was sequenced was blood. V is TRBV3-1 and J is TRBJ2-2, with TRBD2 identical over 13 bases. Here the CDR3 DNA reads TGTGCCACCTCTTGGACTAGCGGGAGCGGGGAGCTGTTTTTT. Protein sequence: CATSWTSGSGELFF.